The T cell receptor beta chain under discussion was sequenced for a study of blood T cell repertoires in COVID-19. At the level of the study: PBMCs, B-cell-depleted T cells, or T cells provided the cDNA or gDNA that made up the material.

This clone was counted a few times. The CDR3 loop spans 23 amino acids. In germline, CDR1 is LGHNT, CDR2 FRNRAP. Trimming removed 0 bases at V and 0 bases at J, with 30 bases between. The protocol was immunoSEQ multiplex PCR, while the TCRdb copy is restricted to in-frame clones and leaves out a portion. Found here are approximately 72,000 clones, approximately 82% of them singletons; the top ten hold roughly 18%. The gene calls are TRBV12-5 and TRBJ1-5; D gene unclear. The source material was peripheral blood. This sequence was found in a woman of 80 years or more with acute or convalescent COVID-19. For the CDR3, the DNA is TGTGCTAGTGGTTTGGTAGTAAATAGGCAGGCCTTATTTCGCAGGTATAGCAATCAGCCCCAGCATTTT. Protein sequence: CASGLVVNRQALFRRYSNQPQHF.